The clone carrying this TCR beta chain was seen only a few times. The data are from a study of T cell repertoires in cytomegalovirus infection. Study at large: Carrying CMV and the relevant HLA type showed in public TCR beta signatures.

Each CDR3 protein gets one entry after TCRdb re-called the reads with MiXCR. The sample lists under 150,000 distinct CDR3 sequences, 7.5% to 9% occurring once. Trimming removed 4 bases from V and 3 bases from J; junction bases left unmatched: 9. The CDR3 extends over 16 amino acids. Germline CDR1 reads MRHNA; CDR2 reads SNTAGT. Sequenced sample: PBMCs. This chain joins TRBV6-4 and TRBJ2-3, with 8 bases lining up with TRBD2. This clonotype originated in a human donor in good health (CMV status not recorded). Some clones in this sample may be carry-over from other donors' samples. The CDR3 nucleotides read TGTGCCAGCAGTGTACTGTCGGGGGGGAAGACAGATACGCAGTATTTT. Translation gives CASSVLSGGKTDTQYF.